This T cell receptor beta chain was documented in a study of glioma-infiltrating T cells after dendritic cell vaccination. Only patients with spare fresh-frozen tumor and over two years of follow-up were included. Blood PBMC samples: pre-vaccination, two weeks post third vaccination, and at tumor progression. CDR3 length equals 15 residues. The germline V and J ends were trimmed by 4 bases and 6 bases, with 20 bases remaining between them. Germline CDR1 reads SGHNT; CDR2 reads YYREEE (reference sequence). Only in-frame clones appear in the TCRdb table, and some are missing; sequencing was by immunoSEQ multiplex PCR. The sample has about 90,000 clones, under 90% seen once.

The rearrangement joins TRBV5-4 to TRBJ2-7, with D tentatively TRBD1 (6 bases). The material was blood, obtained before dendritic cell vaccination. The sequence came from a human donor with glioblastoma. CDR3 DNA sequence: TGTGCCAGCAGCCCACAGGGTGCGAGGGTCGCCGAGCAGTACTTC. Its translation: CASSPQGARVAEQYF.